This TCR beta chain derives from a study of human T cells and chemical hapten exposure. TCRdb fed the RACE reads into MiXCR, producing one record per CDR3 protein. There are about 340,000 distinct CDR3 sequences in the sample; under 9% occur only once, and roughly 8% lies in the top ten. This sample's time point: patch test 1, 2 weeks after DPC sensitization. Treatment of the sample: therapeutic diphenylcyclopropenone sensitization with weekly scalp DPC. This clonotype was counted many times. Germline CDR1 is MDHEN and CDR2 is SYDVKM. V dropped 6 bases and J dropped 7 bases, with 6 bases sitting between them. This CDR3 has 11 residues.

The sequencing used whole blood, collected in connection with sensitization to the hapten diphenylcyclopropenone (DPC). V gene TRBV28 combines with J gene TRBJ2-2, with D unclear. The TCR originated in a young woman with alopecia areata. Some clones in this sample may be carry-over from other donors' samples. The CDR3 region has the DNA TGTGCCAGCAGCAGTTACGGGGAGCTGTTTTTT. Translation: CASSSYGELFF.